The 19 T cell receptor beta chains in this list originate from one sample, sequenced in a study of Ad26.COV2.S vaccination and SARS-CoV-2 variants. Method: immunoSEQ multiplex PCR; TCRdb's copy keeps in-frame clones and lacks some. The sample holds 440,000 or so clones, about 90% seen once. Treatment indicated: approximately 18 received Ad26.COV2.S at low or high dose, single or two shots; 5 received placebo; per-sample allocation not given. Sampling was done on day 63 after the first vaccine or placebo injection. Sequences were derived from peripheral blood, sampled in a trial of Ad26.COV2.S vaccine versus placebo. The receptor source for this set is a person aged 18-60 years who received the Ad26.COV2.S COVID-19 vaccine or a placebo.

The CDR3 loop reads CASSYTAGQIYNEQFF. In DNA form, the CDR3 reads TGTGCCAGCAGTTACACAGCGGGACAGATCTACAATGAGCAGTTCTTC. The rearrangement uses TRBV6-5 and TRBJ2-1; D is possibly TRBD1 or TRBD2 (7 bases each). The CDR3 spans 16 residues. The V gene's germline CDR1 is MNHEY and CDR2 SVGAGI. With 2 bases removed from V and 3 bases from J, the gap between germline ends came to 14 bases.

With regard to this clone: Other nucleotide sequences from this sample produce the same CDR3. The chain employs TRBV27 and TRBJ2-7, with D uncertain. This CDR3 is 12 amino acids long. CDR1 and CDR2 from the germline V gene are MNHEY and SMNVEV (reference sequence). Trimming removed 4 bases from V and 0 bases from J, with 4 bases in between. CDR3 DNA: TGTGCCAGCAGTTCCACCTCCTACGAGCAGTACTTC. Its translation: CASSSTSYEQYF.

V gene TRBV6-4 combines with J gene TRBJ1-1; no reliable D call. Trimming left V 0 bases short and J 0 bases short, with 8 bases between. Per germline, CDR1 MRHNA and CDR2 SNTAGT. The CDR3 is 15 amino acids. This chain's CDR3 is CASSDSGIMNTEAFF. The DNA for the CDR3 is TGTGCCAGCAGTGACTCGGGGATAATGAACACTGAAGCTTTCTTT.

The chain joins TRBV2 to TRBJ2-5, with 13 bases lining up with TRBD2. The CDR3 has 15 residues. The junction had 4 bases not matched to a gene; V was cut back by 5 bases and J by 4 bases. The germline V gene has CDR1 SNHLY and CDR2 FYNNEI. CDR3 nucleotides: TGTGCCAGCAGTCCGCGGACTAGCGGGGGAGAGACCCAGTACTTC. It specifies CASSPRTSGGETQYF.

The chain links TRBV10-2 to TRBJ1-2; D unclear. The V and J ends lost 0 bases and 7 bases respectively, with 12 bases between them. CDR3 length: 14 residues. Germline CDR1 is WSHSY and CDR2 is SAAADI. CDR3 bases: TGCGCCAGCAGTGAGTCCCTGCAGAGCGGTGGCTACACCTTC. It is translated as CASSESLQSGGYTF.

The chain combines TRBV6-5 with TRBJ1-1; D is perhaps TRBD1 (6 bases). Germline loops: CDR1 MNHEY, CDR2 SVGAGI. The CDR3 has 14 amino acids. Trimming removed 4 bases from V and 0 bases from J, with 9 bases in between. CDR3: CASSFTGMNTEAFF. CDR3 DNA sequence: TGTGCCAGCAGTTTTACAGGGATGAACACTGAAGCTTTCTTT.

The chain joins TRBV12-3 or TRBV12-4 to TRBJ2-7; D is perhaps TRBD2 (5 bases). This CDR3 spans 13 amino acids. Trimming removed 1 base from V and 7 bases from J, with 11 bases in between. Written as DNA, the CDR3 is TGTGCCAGCAGTTTAGATTTGAGGACTGAGCAGTACTTC. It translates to CASSLDLRTEQYF.

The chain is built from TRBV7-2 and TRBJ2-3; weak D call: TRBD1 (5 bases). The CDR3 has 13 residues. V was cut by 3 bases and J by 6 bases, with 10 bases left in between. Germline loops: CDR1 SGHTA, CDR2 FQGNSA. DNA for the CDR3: TGTGCCAGCAGCTTGACAGCCTCGGATACGCAGTATTTT. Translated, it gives CASSLTASDTQYF.

This CDR3 reads CASSHGGGTGYEQYF. The CDR3 coding sequence is TGCGCCAGCAGCCATGGAGGCGGGACTGGGTACGAGCAGTACTTC. J is TRBJ2-7 and V is TRBV5-1; D possibly corresponds to TRBD2 (6 bases). Germline CDR1 is SGHRS and CDR2 is YFSETQ. This CDR3 comprises 15 residues. V was clipped by 4 bases and J by 4 bases, with 18 bases between them.

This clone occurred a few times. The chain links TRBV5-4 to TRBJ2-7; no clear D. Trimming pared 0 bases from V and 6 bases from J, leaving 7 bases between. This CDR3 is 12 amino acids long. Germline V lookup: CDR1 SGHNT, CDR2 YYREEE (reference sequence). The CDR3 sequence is CASSLGPIEQYF. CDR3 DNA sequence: TGTGCCAGCAGCTTGGGCCCCATCGAGCAGTACTTC.

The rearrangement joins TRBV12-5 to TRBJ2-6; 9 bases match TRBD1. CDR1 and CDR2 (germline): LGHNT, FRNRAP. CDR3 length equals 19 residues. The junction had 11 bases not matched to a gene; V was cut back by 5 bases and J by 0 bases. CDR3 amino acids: CASGPLPGQGHSGANVLTF. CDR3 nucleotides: TGTGCTAGTGGTCCGCTACCGGGACAGGGCCACTCTGGGGCCAACGTCCTGACTTTC.

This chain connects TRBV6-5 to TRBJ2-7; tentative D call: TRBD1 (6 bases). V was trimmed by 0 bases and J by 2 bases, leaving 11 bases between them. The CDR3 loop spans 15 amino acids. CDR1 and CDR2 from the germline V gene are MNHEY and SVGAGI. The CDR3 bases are TGTGCCAGCAGTTACTCCGGCAGGGGTGCCTACGAGCAGTACTTC. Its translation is CASSYSGRGAYEQYF.

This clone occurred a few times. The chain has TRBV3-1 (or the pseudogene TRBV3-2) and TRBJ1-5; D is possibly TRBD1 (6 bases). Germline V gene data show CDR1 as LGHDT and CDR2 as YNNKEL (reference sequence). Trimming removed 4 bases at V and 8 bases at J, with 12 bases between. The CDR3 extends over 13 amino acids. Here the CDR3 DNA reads TGTGCCAGCAGCCTAAAGGGGGGGAAGCCCCAGCATTTT. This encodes CASSLKGGKPQHF.

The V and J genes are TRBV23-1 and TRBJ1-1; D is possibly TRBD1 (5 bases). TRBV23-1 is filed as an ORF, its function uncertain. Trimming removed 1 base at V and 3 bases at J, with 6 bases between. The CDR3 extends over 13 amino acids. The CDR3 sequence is CASSQWGDTEAFF. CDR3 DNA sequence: TGCGCCAGCAGTCAATGGGGGGACACTGAAGCTTTCTTT.

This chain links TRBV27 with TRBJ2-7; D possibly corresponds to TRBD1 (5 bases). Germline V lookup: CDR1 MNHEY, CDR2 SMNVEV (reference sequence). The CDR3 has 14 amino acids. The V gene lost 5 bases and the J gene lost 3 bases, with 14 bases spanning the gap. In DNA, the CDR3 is TGTGCCAGCAGTCCCTCCAGGGTATTCTACGAGCAGTACTTC. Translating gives CASSPSRVFYEQYF.

This CDR3 is CASSQEGSGGALNYNEQFF. CDR3 in DNA: TGTGCCAGCAGCCAAGAAGGCAGCGGGGGGGCCCTGAACTACAATGAGCAGTTCTTC. The chain uses TRBV4-2 and TRBJ2-1; 10 bases agree with TRBD2. V lost 0 bases to trimming and J lost 3 bases; unmatched junction nucleotides: 11. CDR3 length: 19 residues. In germline, CDR1 is LGHNA, CDR2 YNFKEQ.

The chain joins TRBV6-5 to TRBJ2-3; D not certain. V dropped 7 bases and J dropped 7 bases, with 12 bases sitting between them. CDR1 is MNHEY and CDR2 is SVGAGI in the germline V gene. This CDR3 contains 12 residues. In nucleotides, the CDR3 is TGTGCCAGCACTTCCGAAGCCAATACGCAGTATTTT. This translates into CASTSEANTQYF.

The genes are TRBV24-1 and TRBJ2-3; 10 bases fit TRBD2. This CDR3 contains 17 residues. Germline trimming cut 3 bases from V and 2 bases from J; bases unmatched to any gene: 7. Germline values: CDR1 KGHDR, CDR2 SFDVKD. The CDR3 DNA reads TGTGCCACCAGTGATCTTAGCGGGGGGTACTTCACAGATACGCAGTATTTT. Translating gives CATSDLSGGYFTDTQYF.

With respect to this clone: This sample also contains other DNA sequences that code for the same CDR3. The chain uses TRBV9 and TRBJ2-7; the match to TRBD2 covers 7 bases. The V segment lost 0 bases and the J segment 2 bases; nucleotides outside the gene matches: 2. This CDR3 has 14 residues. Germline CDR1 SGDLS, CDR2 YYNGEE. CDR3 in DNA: TGTGCCAGCAGCGTAGGGGGAGGGACCTACGAGCAGTACTTC. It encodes CASSVGGGTYEQYF.